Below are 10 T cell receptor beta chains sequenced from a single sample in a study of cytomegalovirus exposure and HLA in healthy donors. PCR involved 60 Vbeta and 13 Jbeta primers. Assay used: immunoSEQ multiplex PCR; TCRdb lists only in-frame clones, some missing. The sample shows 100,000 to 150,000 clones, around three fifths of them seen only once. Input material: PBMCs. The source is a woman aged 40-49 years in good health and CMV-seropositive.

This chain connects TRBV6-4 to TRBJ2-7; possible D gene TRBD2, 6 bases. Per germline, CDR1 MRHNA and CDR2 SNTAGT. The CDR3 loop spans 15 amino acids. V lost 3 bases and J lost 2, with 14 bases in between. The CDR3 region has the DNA TGTGCCAGCAGTGAGGAAGCGGGCCCCGCCTACGAGCAGTACTTC. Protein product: CASSEEAGPAYEQYF.

CDR3: CASSPQQGLNEKLFF. The CDR3 DNA follows: TGCGCCAGCAGCCCCCAACAGGGCCTTAATGAAAAACTGTTTTTT. This chain uses TRBV5-1 with TRBJ1-4; D is perhaps TRBD1 (6 bases). The CDR3 spans 15 residues. CDR1 SGHRS and CDR2 YFSETQ come from the germline V gene. V was pared by 4 bases and J by 4 bases, with 14 bases between.

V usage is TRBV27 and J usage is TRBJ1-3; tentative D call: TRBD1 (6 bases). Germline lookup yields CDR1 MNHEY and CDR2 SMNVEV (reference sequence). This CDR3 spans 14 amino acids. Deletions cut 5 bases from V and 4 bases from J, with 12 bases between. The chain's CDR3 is CASSPQGFGNTIYF. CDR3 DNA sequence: TGTGCCAGCAGTCCTCAGGGGTTCGGAAACACCATATATTTT.

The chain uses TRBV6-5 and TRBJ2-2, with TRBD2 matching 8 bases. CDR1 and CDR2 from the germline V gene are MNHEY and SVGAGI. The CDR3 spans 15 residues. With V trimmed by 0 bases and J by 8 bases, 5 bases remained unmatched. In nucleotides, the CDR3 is TGTGCCAGCAGTTACTCGCCGGTAGCGGGAGGGGAGCTGTTTTTT. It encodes CASSYSPVAGGELFF.

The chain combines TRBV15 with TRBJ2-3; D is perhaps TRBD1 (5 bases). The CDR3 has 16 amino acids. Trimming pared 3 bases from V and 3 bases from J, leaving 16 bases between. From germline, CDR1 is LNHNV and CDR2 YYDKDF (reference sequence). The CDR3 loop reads CATSSVRTGWTDTQYF. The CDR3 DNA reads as TGTGCCACCAGCAGTGTTCGTACAGGTTGGACAGATACGCAGTATTTT.

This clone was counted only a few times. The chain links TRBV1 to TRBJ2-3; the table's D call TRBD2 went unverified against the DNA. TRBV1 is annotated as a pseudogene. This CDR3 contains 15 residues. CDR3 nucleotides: TGCACCAGCAAGGGACTGGACTTACAAACAGATACGCAGTATTTT. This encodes CTSKGLDLQTDTQYF.

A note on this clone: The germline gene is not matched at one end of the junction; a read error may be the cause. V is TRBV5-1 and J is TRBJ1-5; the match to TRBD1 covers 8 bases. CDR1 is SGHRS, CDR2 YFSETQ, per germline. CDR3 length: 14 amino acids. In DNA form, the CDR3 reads TGCGCCAGCAGCCCCGGACAGGGCAACCAGCCCCAGCATTTT. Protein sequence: CASSPGQGNQPQHF.

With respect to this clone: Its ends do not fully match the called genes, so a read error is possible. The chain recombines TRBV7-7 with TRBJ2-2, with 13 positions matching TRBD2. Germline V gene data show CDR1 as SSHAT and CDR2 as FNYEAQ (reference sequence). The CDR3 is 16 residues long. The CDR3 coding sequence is TGTGCTAGCAGCTTAGGGACTAGCGGGGCACCCGGGGAGCTGTTTTTT. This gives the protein CASSLGTSGAPGELFF. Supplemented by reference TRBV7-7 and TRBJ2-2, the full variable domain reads GAGVSQSPRYKVTKRGQDVTLRCDPISSHATLYWYQQALGQGPEFLTYFNYEAQPDKSGLPSDRFSAERPEGSISTLTIQRTEQRDSAMYRCASSLGTSGAPGELFFGEGSRLTVL.

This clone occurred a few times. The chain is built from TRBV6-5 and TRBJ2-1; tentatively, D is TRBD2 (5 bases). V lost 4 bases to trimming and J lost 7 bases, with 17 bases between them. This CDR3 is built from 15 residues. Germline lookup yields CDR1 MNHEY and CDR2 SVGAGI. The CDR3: CASSSGNQGWNEQFF. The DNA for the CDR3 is TGTGCCAGCAGTTCCGGGAACCAAGGGTGGAATGAGCAGTTCTTC.

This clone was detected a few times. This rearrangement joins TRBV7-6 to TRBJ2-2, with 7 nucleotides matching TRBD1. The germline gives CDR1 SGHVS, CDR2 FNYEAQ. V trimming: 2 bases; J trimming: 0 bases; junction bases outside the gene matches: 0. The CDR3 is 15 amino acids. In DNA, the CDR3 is TGTGCCAGCAGCTTACAGGGGGCGAACACCGGGGAGCTGTTTTTT. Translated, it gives CASSLQGANTGELFF.